Presented here are 26 T cell receptor beta chains from one specimen sequenced in a study of blood T cell repertoires in COVID-19. The data were produced by immunoSEQ multiplex PCR, yet TCRdb's version contains in-frame clones alone and is incomplete. The data contain about 190,000 clones, 70% to 90% of them singletons. Sequencing was carried out using peripheral blood. The source of these receptors is a woman in her thirties or forties who had recovered from COVID-19.

The chain carries TRBV6-1 and TRBJ2-3; TRBD1 agrees at 7 bases. V dropped 1 base and J dropped 5; count of bases not matched to a gene: 3. The CDR3 is made up of 14 amino acids. Germline values: CDR1 MNHNS, CDR2 SASEGT. The CDR3: CASSEGQGKDTQYF. In DNA, the CDR3 is TGTGCCAGCAGTGAAGGACAGGGAAAAGATACGCAGTATTTT.

The J gene is TRBJ2-7, the V gene TRBV5-1, with D perhaps TRBD2 (5 bases). This CDR3 spans 14 amino acids. Germline CDR1 and CDR2: SGHRS and YFSETQ. V lost 2 bases, J lost 6 bases, and 15 bases lay in between. The CDR3 loop is CASSLPLEGGEQYF. Written as DNA, the CDR3 is TGCGCCAGCAGCTTACCGCTAGAGGGTGGCGAGCAGTACTTC.

This clone was found a few times. The V gene is TRBV10-3, the J gene TRBJ1-1; D remains unclear. CDR3 length: 12 residues. V was pared by 4 bases and J by 1 base, with 4 bases between. The germline V gene has CDR1 ENHRY and CDR2 SYGVKD. CDR3 amino acids: CAISGANTEAFF. The CDR3 region has the DNA TGTGCCATCAGTGGGGCGAACACTGAAGCTTTCTTT.

The chain is built from TRBV5-1 and TRBJ2-3; D may be TRBD2 (6 bases). Germline lookup yields CDR1 SGHRS and CDR2 YFSETQ. This CDR3 has 15 residues. V shed 1 base and J shed 0 bases, with 9 bases lying between them. The CDR3 sequence: CASSLNSGSTDTQYF. Written as DNA, the CDR3 is TGCGCCAGCAGCTTGAATAGCGGTAGCACAGATACGCAGTATTTT.

CDR3: CASRTTGVGNTIYF. CDR3 DNA sequence: TGTGCCAGCAGGACAACGGGGGTGGGAAACACCATATATTTT. The V gene is TRBV6-5, the J gene TRBJ1-3; a weak D match, TRBD1 (5 bases). CDR3 length: 14 amino acids. In germline, CDR1 is MNHEY, CDR2 SVGAGI. Between the trimmed V and J ends, which lost 6 bases and 4 bases, there was a span of 13 bases.

This clone is a singleton in its sample. The genes are TRBV3-1 (or the pseudogene TRBV3-2) and TRBJ1-2; D unclear. Germline V gives CDR1 LGHDT, CDR2 YNNKEL (reference sequence). The CDR3 loop spans 12 amino acids. V was pared by 4 bases and J by 4 bases, with 7 bases between. The CDR3 region is CASSLGVYGYTF. CDR3 coding DNA: TGTGCCAGCAGCCTGGGAGTCTATGGCTACACCTTC.

V usage is TRBV29-1 and J usage is TRBJ2-2, with TRBD1 as a possible D gene (5 bases). Germline lookup yields CDR1 SQVTM and CDR2 ANQGSEA. This CDR3 contains 13 residues. The V gene lost 4 bases and the J gene lost 4 bases, with 10 bases spanning the gap. The CDR3 protein is CSVARASTGELFF. The DNA for the CDR3 is TGCAGCGTTGCCAGGGCGAGCACCGGGGAGCTGTTTTTT.

V is TRBV30 and J is TRBJ2-3; no clear D gene. Germline V gene lookup returns CDR1 GTSNPN and CDR2 SVGIG (reference sequence). V was clipped by 0 bases and J by 2 bases, with 12 bases between them. This CDR3 region has 15 residues. Written as DNA, the CDR3 is TGTGCCTGGAGTGTACAAGGCGGAATCACAGATACGCAGTATTTT. Protein sequence: CAWSVQGGITDTQYF.

The V gene is TRBV6-1, the J gene TRBJ2-7; 10 positions match TRBD2. J gave up 6 bases and V 2 bases, and 1 base lay outside the gene matches. This CDR3 has 13 amino acids. Germline V lookup: CDR1 MNHNS, CDR2 SASEGT. The DNA of the CDR3 is TGTGCCAGCAGTGAACTAGCGGGAGTCGAGCAGTACTTC. Protein: CASSELAGVEQYF.

V gene TRBV2 combines with J gene TRBJ2-7; D is possibly TRBD1 (5 bases). V was shortened by 6 bases and J by 0 bases, with 30 bases between the two germline ends. The CDR3 length is 20 residues. Germline CDR1 SNHLY, CDR2 FYNNEI. CDR3 residues: CASRGMKGKGGEASSYEQYF. In DNA, the CDR3 is TGTGCCAGCAGGGGGATGAAGGGGAAGGGCGGAGAAGCGAGCTCCTACGAGCAGTACTTC.

This clone was detected only a few times. This chain links TRBV3-1 (or the pseudogene TRBV3-2) with TRBJ2-6; 12 positions agree with TRBD2. This CDR3 has 17 amino acids. V shed 0 bases, J shed 3 bases, and the junction held 0 bases outside the gene matches. Germline V CDR1 and CDR2: LGHDT, YNNKEL (reference sequence). Here the CDR3 reads CASSQETSGSGANVLTF. Written as DNA, the CDR3 is TGTGCCAGCAGCCAAGAGACTAGCGGGAGTGGGGCCAACGTCCTGACTTTC.

V is TRBV5-5 and J is TRBJ2-5, with TRBD2 as a possible D gene (5 bases). Trimming cost V 5 bases and J 4 bases, with 12 bases left between them. CDR3 length: 13 residues. Germline V gene lookup returns CDR1 SGHKS and CDR2 YYEKEE (reference sequence). The CDR3 DNA reads as TGTGCCAGCAGTTCTCGGGCGGGAGAGACCCAGTACTTC. Amino acids: CASSSRAGETQYF.

The rearrangement joins TRBV3-1 (or the pseudogene TRBV3-2) to TRBJ1-2, with 11 positions matching TRBD1. The CDR3 is 15 amino acids. V was pared by 4 bases and J by 8 bases, with 9 bases of the junction left unmatched. From germline, CDR1 is LGHDT and CDR2 YNNKEL (reference sequence). CDR3 nucleotides: TGTGCCAGCAGCCGCTTAGAGGGGACAGGGGGAGGCTACACCTTC. As protein: CASSRLEGTGGGYTF.

This rearrangement joins TRBV18 to TRBJ2-5, with 8 bases aligning to TRBD1. The V segment lost 3 bases and the J segment 4 bases; nucleotides outside the gene matches: 7. CDR1 and CDR2 (germline): KGHSH, LQKENI. The CDR3 loop spans 15 amino acids. This CDR3 is CASSPYRGTGETQYF. The DNA for the CDR3 is TGTGCCAGCTCACCCTACAGGGGGACCGGAGAGACCCAGTACTTC.

The chain employs TRBV30 and TRBJ2-5; tentatively, D is TRBD1 (6 bases). This CDR3 region has 15 residues. Trimming stripped 0 bases from V and 5 bases from J, with 16 bases between. Germline V gene data show CDR1 as GTSNPN and CDR2 as SVGIG (reference sequence). In DNA form, the CDR3 reads TGTGCCTGGAGTGTACTTGGTGGGGGCCCGGAGACCCAGTACTTC. This sequence encodes CAWSVLGGGPETQYF.

The V gene is TRBV12-3 or TRBV12-4, the J gene TRBJ2-3, with D possibly TRBD2 on 6 matching bases. The germline V and J ends were trimmed by 10 bases and 7 bases, with 12 bases remaining between them. CDR3 length: 11 residues. This CDR3 reads CATTAGNTQYF. As DNA, the CDR3 is TGTGCCACTACCGCGGGGAATACGCAGTATTTT.

This chain links TRBV6-5 with TRBJ2-1; the match to TRBD2 covers 11 bases. Germline V gene lookup returns CDR1 MNHEY and CDR2 SVGAGI. The CDR3 is 14 amino acids. V shed 2 bases, J shed 8 bases, and the junction held 2 bases outside the gene matches. CDR3 bases: TGTGCCAGCAGTTACGTTAGCGGGAGGGATGAGCAGTTCTTC. It encodes CASSYVSGRDEQFF.

This clone was recorded only once. V and J are TRBV30 and TRBJ1-1; 7 bases line up with TRBD1. The CDR3 has 15 residues. CDR1 is GTSNPN, CDR2 SVGIG, per germline (reference sequence). Trimming removed 3 bases from V and 2 bases from J; junction bases left unmatched: 9. The CDR3 region has the DNA TGTGCCTGGAGCCTACCAGACAGGGAAAACACTGAAGCTTTCTTT. This gives the protein CAWSLPDRENTEAFF.

CDR3 bases: TGTGCCACCAGCAGACCGGGAAGCGGGAGGCAGTTCTACGAGCAGTACTTC. Its protein product is CATSRPGSGRQFYEQYF. This rearrangement joins TRBV15 to TRBJ2-7; 9 bases are shared with TRBD2. V gave up 2 bases and J gave up 3 bases; unmatched junction bases: 11. Germline V gives CDR1 LNHNV, CDR2 YYDKDF (reference sequence). The CDR3 consists of 17 residues.

This chain links TRBV7-9 with TRBJ2-3; the D gene is possibly TRBD2 (6 bases). The CDR3 is made up of 15 amino acids. The germline gives CDR1 SEHNR, CDR2 FQNEAQ (reference sequence). V lost 3 bases and J 3 bases, leaving 13 bases between the germline ends. The CDR3 spells CASSLAGSDTDTQYF. CDR3 bases: TGTGCCAGCAGCTTGGCCGGGAGCGATACAGATACGCAGTATTTT. Using reference TRBV7-9 and TRBJ2-3 for the parts outside the CDR3, the full variable domain is DTGVSQNPRHKITKRGQNVTFRCDPISEHNRLYWYRQTLGQGPEFLTYFQNEAQLEKSRLLSDRFSAERPKGSFSTLEIQRTEQGDSAMYLCASSLAGSDTDTQYFGPGTRLTVL.

The chain combines TRBV3-1 (or the pseudogene TRBV3-2) with TRBJ2-1, with 7 nucleotides matching TRBD2. This CDR3 has 15 amino acids. The junction had 6 bases not matched to a gene; V was cut back by 2 bases and J by 5 bases. CDR1 and CDR2 (germline): LGHDT, YNNKEL (reference sequence). Written as DNA, the CDR3 is TGTGCCAGCAGCCAAATGTTAGCGGGTAACAATGAGCAGTTCTTC. It specifies CASSQMLAGNNEQFF.

This clone was seen a single time. V usage is TRBV19 and J usage is TRBJ2-1; the match to TRBD2 covers 11 bases. The CDR3 has 15 residues. Germline V gene data show CDR1 as LNHDA and CDR2 as SQIVND (reference sequence). Trimming took 0 bases from V and 7 from J; bases not matched to a gene: 2. CDR3: CASSIEGLAGNEQFF. CDR3 coding DNA: TGTGCCAGTAGTATAGAAGGACTAGCGGGTAATGAGCAGTTCTTC.

A single count supports this clone. V is TRBV24-1 and J is TRBJ1-4; D might be TRBD1 (5 bases). The CDR3 contains 16 residues. V was trimmed by 7 bases and J by 6 bases, leaving 20 bases between them. Germline V gene sequence: CDR1 KGHDR, CDR2 SFDVKD. The CDR3 sequence: CATSLGGSAGHEKLFF. DNA of the CDR3: TGTGCCACCAGCCTCGGGGGGAGCGCGGGGCATGAAAAACTGTTTTTT.

The V and J genes are TRBV19 and TRBJ2-5, with TRBD2 identical over 11 bases. Germline-derived CDR1 and CDR2 are LNHDA and SQIVND (reference sequence). V trimming: 0 bases; J trimming: 3 bases; junction bases outside the gene matches: 9. The CDR3 spans 18 residues. CDR3 loop: CASSIEGDGLAGKETQYF. For the CDR3, the DNA is TGTGCCAGTAGTATAGAGGGGGATGGACTAGCGGGCAAAGAGACCCAGTACTTC.

The chain recombines TRBV3-1 (or the pseudogene TRBV3-2) with TRBJ2-7; TRBD2 agrees at 7 bases. The V and J ends lost 6 bases and 1 base, in that order; junction bases with no gene match: 15. The germline V gene encodes CDR1 LGHDT and CDR2 YNNKEL (reference sequence). The CDR3 has 17 amino acids. The CDR3: CASSNWAGGVQSYEQYF. CDR3 nucleotides: TGTGCCAGCAGTAATTGGGCTGGGGGGGTTCAATCCTACGAGCAGTACTTC.

V gene TRBV10-3 combines with J gene TRBJ2-6; the D gene is possibly TRBD1 (6 bases). V was trimmed by 2 bases and J by 1 base, leaving 15 bases between them. Germline V lookup: CDR1 ENHRY, CDR2 SYGVKD. The CDR3 loop spans 18 amino acids. The CDR3 here is CAISEGDRLLSGANVLTF. CDR3 nucleotide sequence: TGTGCCATCAGTGAGGGCGACAGGCTCCTTTCTGGGGCCAACGTCCTGACTTTC.